These 2 T cell receptor beta chains originate from one sample sequenced in a study of T-cell memory formation after mild COVID-19. MiXCR was run by TCRdb on the 5' RACE reads, yielding one entry per CDR3 protein. In the table there are approximately 400,000 distinct CDR3 sequences, 20% to 25% of which are singletons. Sequenced material: PBMCs or a T cell subset sorted from them (not recorded which). These receptors originate from an adult woman who had mild COVID-19 (a few samples of this study predate the infection). Cell type and time point are not known.

This chain uses TRBV19 with TRBJ1-2; 8 bases agree with TRBD1. V lost 4 bases, J lost 2 bases, and 6 bases stayed unmatched. CDR3 length: 15 residues. The germline gives CDR1 LNHDA, CDR2 SQIVND (reference sequence). The chain's CDR3 is CASSTYRQGNYGYTF. CDR3 DNA sequence: TGTGCCAGTAGTACCTATCGACAGGGGAACTATGGCTACACCTTC. The full variable domain, its missing parts supplied by reference TRBV19 and TRBJ1-2, is DGGITQSPKYLFRKEGQNVTLSCEQNLNHDAMYWYRQDPGQGLRLIYYSQIVNDFQKGDIAEGYSVSREKKESFPLTVTSAQKNPTAFYLCASSTYRQGNYGYTFGSGTRLTVV.

The gene calls are TRBV20-1 and TRBJ1-5; no firm D call. The CDR3 is 13 amino acids. V was shortened by 5 bases and J by 2 bases, with 10 bases between the two germline ends. Germline assignment: CDR1 DFQATT and CDR2 SNEGSKA (reference sequence). The CDR3 here is CSALPSGNQPQHF. CDR3 coding DNA: TGCAGTGCTCTTCCGTCTGGCAATCAGCCCCAGCATTTT.